This T cell receptor (beta chain) is from a study of blood T cell repertoires in COVID-19. Background on the study: The samples span acute and convalescent COVID-19 from the United States, Italy and Spain.

The CDR3 is 15 residues long. Trimming took 2 bases from V and 6 from J; bases not matched to a gene: 4. Germline V gene lookup returns CDR1 WSHSY and CDR2 SAAADI. Original processing methods: Reference gene primer amplification gave nucleated cell count estimates. Clones were read by immunoSEQ multiplex PCR, and TCRdb kept only the in-frame ones, dropping some. V and J calls and clone size come straight from that table; D and trimming were deduced from the DNA. The sample has about 66,000 clones, roughly 82% seen once; the top ten hold 6.6%. Material for sequencing was peripheral blood. The sequence was obtained from a man aged 55 to 70 with acute or convalescent COVID-19. The rearrangement joins TRBV10-2 to TRBJ2-2; the match to TRBD1 covers 9 bases. The CDR3 loop reads CASSERDRAAGELFF. The CDR3 nucleotides are TGCGCCAGCAGTGAGCGGGACAGGGCGGCCGGGGAGCTGTTTTTT.